Following are 30 T cell receptor beta chains from one sample sequenced in a study of preoperative IRX-2 immunotherapy in early breast cancer. Indicated treatment: preoperative locoregional IRX-2 cytokine immunotherapy. Produced via immunoSEQ multiplex PCR; TCRdb's table is partial and in-frame only. Of about 32,000 clones in the sample, 83% are singletons; the top ten hold around 2.3%. Here the sequenced sample was lymph node tissue, taken from a patient treated with IRX-2 immunotherapy. The origin of the receptors is a human donor with breast cancer.

The rearrangement links TRBV19 to TRBJ1-5, with D tentatively TRBD1 (6 bases). V lost 7 bases and J 4 bases, leaving 23 bases between the germline ends. CDR1 and CDR2 (germline): LNHDA, SQIVND (reference sequence). There are 17 residues in the CDR3. Here the CDR3 DNA reads TGTGCCAGTACAAGAGATTGGGCAGGGGTTAGTAATCAGCCCCAGCATTTT. Translation gives CASTRDWAGVSNQPQHF.

The chain carries TRBV23-1 and TRBJ1-3, with D perhaps matching TRBD1 (5 bases). TRBV23-1 is given ORF status, its function remaining uncertain. The CDR3 covers 18 residues. Trimming left V 6 bases short and J 1 base short, with 22 bases between. The chain's CDR3 is CASSHHRGPGLSGNTIYF. CDR3 DNA: TGCGCCAGCAGCCATCATCGGGGTCCAGGGCTATCTGGAAACACCATATATTTT.

The chain uses TRBV6-4 and TRBJ2-3, with D tentatively TRBD2 (5 bases). CDR3 length: 15 residues. V dropped 4 bases and J dropped 2 bases, with 13 bases sitting between them. Germline CDR1 reads MRHNA; CDR2 reads SNTAGT. CDR3: CASSGQLGITDTQYF. CDR3 DNA: TGTGCCAGCAGTGGACAACTAGGGATCACAGATACGCAGTATTTT.

This clone was seen a single time. The V and J genes are TRBV5-1 and TRBJ1-6; D is unclear. V was pared by 4 bases and J by 7 bases, with 18 bases between. CDR3 length: 16 residues. Germline V gene lookup returns CDR1 SGHRS and CDR2 YFSETQ. CDR3: CASSQDSSRWNSPLHF. CDR3 bases: TGCGCCAGCAGCCAAGATAGCAGCCGGTGGAATTCACCCCTCCACTTT. Full variable domain (remainder filled in from reference TRBV5-1 and TRBJ1-6): KAGVTQTPRYLIKTRGQQVTLSCSPISGHRSVSWYQQTPGQGLQFLFEYFSETQRNKGNFPGRFSGRQFSNSRSEMNVSTLELGDSALYLCASSQDSSRWNSPLHFGNGTRLTVT.

J is TRBJ2-1 and V is TRBV29-1, with 7 bases fitting TRBD2. Trimming cost V 4 bases and J 0 bases; bases outside gene matches: 6. There are 15 residues in the CDR3. The germline gives CDR1 SQVTM, CDR2 ANQGSEA. CDR3 DNA sequence: TGCAGCGTTGCCGGGAGGCTGCTCTCCTACAATGAGCAGTTCTTC. This encodes CSVAGRLLSYNEQFF.

The rearrangement uses TRBV18 and TRBJ2-2; D is uncertain. Trimming took off 3 bases at V and 3 bases at J, with 17 bases between the two ends. Per the germline V gene, CDR1 is KGHSH and CDR2 is LQKENI. The CDR3 spans 17 residues. The chain's CDR3 is CASSPETTSPDTGELFF. CDR3 bases: TGTGCCAGCTCACCCGAGACCACATCCCCCGACACCGGGGAGCTGTTTTTT.

This chain joins TRBV10-3 and TRBJ2-7, with D perhaps matching TRBD1 or TRBD2 (5 bases each). Trimming pared 10 bases from V and 3 bases from J, leaving 13 bases between. Per the germline V gene, CDR1 is ENHRY and CDR2 is SYGVKD. This CDR3 region has 12 residues. CDR3 in amino acids: CASGRGVYEQYF. The DNA for the CDR3 is TGTGCCAGCGGCCGAGGGGTCTACGAGCAGTACTTC.

The chain carries TRBV6-8 and TRBJ1-5; TRBD1 might be the D (5 bases). V lost 2 bases to trimming and J lost 1 base, with 18 bases between them. The CDR3 has 18 residues. Germline CDR1 and CDR2: MNHGY and SAAAGT. CDR3 in amino acids: CASSYDRGKVMSNQPQHF. CDR3 sequence (DNA): TGTGCCAGCAGTTACGATCGGGGGAAGGTTATGAGCAATCAGCCCCAGCATTTT.

This clone was observed a handful of times. This rearrangement joins TRBV11-3 to TRBJ1-2, with D possibly TRBD1 on 5 matching bases. The CDR3 is made up of 15 amino acids. Per the germline V gene, CDR1 is SGHNT and CDR2 is YENEEA. Between the trimmed V and J ends, which lost 5 bases and 3 bases, there was a span of 16 bases. Here the CDR3 DNA reads TGTGCCAGCAGCCCCCGGGACGGGCGATACTATGGCTACACCTTC. This gives the protein CASSPRDGRYYGYTF.

The chain joins TRBV28 to TRBJ1-4, with D tentatively TRBD1 (5 bases). The V gene lost 6 bases and the J gene lost 11 bases, with 16 bases spanning the gap. Germline lookup yields CDR1 MDHEN and CDR2 SYDVKM. The CDR3 runs 13 residues. The CDR3 sequence: CASSTGFRGKLFF. In DNA form, the CDR3 reads TGTGCCAGCAGCACCGGATTTCGGGGCAAACTGTTTTTT.

The chain carries TRBV28 and TRBJ2-2, with D possibly being TRBD1 (6 bases). V lost 4 bases, J lost 7 bases, and 7 bases lay in between. In germline, CDR1 is MDHEN, CDR2 SYDVKM. The CDR3 runs 12 residues. The CDR3 region has the DNA TGTGCCAGCAGTTCAGGGGTCGGGGAGCTGTTTTTT. This gives the protein CASSSGVGELFF.

This clone was detected only a few times. The chain links TRBV28 to TRBJ2-7; TRBD1 agrees at 9 bases. J gave up 5 bases and V 6 bases, and 14 bases lay outside the gene matches. Germline-derived CDR1 and CDR2 are MDHEN and SYDVKM. There are 16 residues in the CDR3. CDR3 coding DNA: TGTGCCAGCAGCCCCAGATCCGGGACAGGGTCCGACGAGCAGTACTTC. It yields the protein CASSPRSGTGSDEQYF.

This chain joins TRBV29-1 and TRBJ1-1; D remains unclear. The CDR3 runs to 14 residues. The V gene's germline CDR1 is SQVTM and CDR2 ANQGSEA. Trimming took 7 bases from V and 0 from J, leaving 15 bases between them. The CDR3 sequence is CSGLKNFMNTEAFF. The CDR3 DNA reads TGCAGCGGCCTTAAGAACTTCATGAACACTGAAGCTTTCTTT.

This clone was observed a single time. V usage is TRBV28 and J usage is TRBJ1-6; 8 positions match TRBD1. There are 18 residues in the CDR3. V was pared by 4 bases and J by 0 bases, with 8 bases of the junction left unmatched. Germline lookup yields CDR1 MDHEN and CDR2 SYDVKM. CDR3 protein: CASSSLWDRSSYNSPLHF. The DNA for the CDR3 is TGTGCCAGCAGTTCTCTCTGGGACAGGAGCTCCTATAATTCACCCCTCCACTTT.

The chain recombines TRBV19 with TRBJ2-3, with D perhaps matching TRBD1 (5 bases). V lost 0 bases, J lost 3 bases, and 16 bases lay in between. The CDR3 contains 17 residues. Looked up from germline, CDR1 is LNHDA and CDR2 is SQIVND (reference sequence). The CDR3 sequence is CASSIEGSGLRTDTQYF. CDR3 in DNA: TGTGCCAGTAGTATAGAGGGCTCAGGGCTCAGGACAGATACGCAGTATTTT.

This clone was seen once. The chain links TRBV28 to TRBJ2-1, with D unclear. CDR3 length: 14 residues. Germline loops: CDR1 MDHEN, CDR2 SYDVKM. V was trimmed by 4 bases and J by 4 bases, leaving 11 bases between them. CDR3 region: CASSYSDRYNEQFF. CDR3 nucleotide sequence: TGTGCCAGCAGTTACTCGGACCGATACAATGAGCAGTTCTTC.

V gene TRBV30 combines with J gene TRBJ1-5; D possibly corresponds to TRBD1 (5 bases). V dropped 0 bases and J dropped 7 bases, with 13 bases sitting between them. CDR1 and CDR2 (germline): GTSNPN, SVGIG (reference sequence). The CDR3 contains 14 residues. CDR3 sequence: CAWSVGQGSQPQHF. CDR3 DNA: TGTGCCTGGAGTGTCGGGCAGGGCAGCCAGCCCCAGCATTTT.

The V gene is TRBV6-7, the J gene TRBJ1-1, with D unresolved. TRBV6-7 qualifies as an ORF whose function is uncertain. Trimming removed 0 bases from V and 1 base from J, with 6 bases in between. CDR3 length: 14 amino acids. The chain's CDR3 is CASSYSYQNTEAFF. The CDR3, as DNA: TGTGCCAGCAGTTACTCGTATCAGAACACTGAAGCTTTCTTT.

V gene TRBV11-1 combines with J gene TRBJ2-6; D unclear. The germline gives CDR1 SGHAT, CDR2 FQDESV (reference sequence). Trimming took 4 bases from V and 2 from J, leaving 12 bases between them. CDR3 length equals 16 residues. The CDR3 DNA sequence: TGTGCCAGCAGCTATGGCCATTTTCCTGGGGCCAACGTCCTGACTTTC. Protein sequence: CASSYGHFPGANVLTF.

This clone counts as medium-sized. The chain carries TRBV11-3 and TRBJ1-2, with D tentatively TRBD1 (5 bases). The germline V and J ends were trimmed by 2 bases and 4 bases, with 14 bases remaining between them. The CDR3 has 15 residues. Germline V gene data show CDR1 as SGHNT and CDR2 as YENEEA. The CDR3 DNA is TGTGCCAGCAGCTTAATTCAGGGCTATGGCTATGGCTACACCTTC. It yields the protein CASSLIQGYGYGYTF.

This clone was recorded a few times. The chain joins TRBV18 to TRBJ2-1, with D perhaps TRBD1 or TRBD2 (6 bases each). Germline lookup yields CDR1 KGHSH and CDR2 LQKENI. V was pared by 4 bases and J by 1 base, with 11 bases between. The CDR3 runs 15 residues. CDR3 loop: CASSLQGRSYNEQFF. The CDR3 nucleotides read TGTGCCAGCTCACTCCAGGGGAGGTCCTACAATGAGCAGTTCTTC.

This chain links TRBV7-1 with TRBJ2-2, with D hard to call. TRBV7-1 is filed as an ORF, its function uncertain. CDR3 length: 15 residues. V was shortened by 4 bases and J by 3 bases, with 12 bases between the two germline ends. For the CDR3, the DNA is TGTGCCAGCAGCTTGTGGGTCGTGGACACCGGGGAGCTGTTTTTT. Translating it yields CASSLWVVDTGELFF.

This chain joins TRBV28 and TRBJ2-2; 8 nucleotides align to TRBD2. Germline V CDR1 and CDR2: MDHEN, SYDVKM. The J segment lost 7 bases and the V segment lost 2 bases, leaving 6 bases of the junction unmatched. CDR3 length: 15 residues. The CDR3, as DNA: TGTGCCAGCAGTTTAAGCGGGGGACTTTACGGGGAGCTGTTTTTT. Its translation is CASSLSGGLYGELFF.

This rearrangement joins TRBV30 to TRBJ1-1; 7 nucleotides match TRBD1. Per germline, CDR1 GTSNPN and CDR2 SVGIG (reference sequence). The CDR3 runs to 13 residues. V lost 4 bases to trimming and J lost 5 bases; unmatched junction nucleotides: 7. The CDR3 sequence: CAWMRDSNTEAFF. CDR3 nucleotides: TGTGCCTGGATGCGGGACAGTAATACTGAAGCTTTCTTT.

This chain uses TRBV28 with TRBJ1-2; D ambiguous. This CDR3 is built from 12 residues. The V gene's germline CDR1 is MDHEN and CDR2 SYDVKM. V lost 6 bases and J lost 6, with 11 bases in between. DNA for the CDR3: TGTGCCAGCAGATACATTCCGAATGGCTACACCTTC. Its translation: CASRYIPNGYTF.

This chain uses TRBV28 with TRBJ1-6; tentative D call: TRBD1 (5 bases). The CDR3 has 14 amino acids. CDR1 is MDHEN, CDR2 SYDVKM, per germline. Trimming removed 1 base from V and 8 bases from J, with 9 bases in between. Written as DNA, the CDR3 is TGTGCCAGCAGTTTATCAGGGCTGTATTCACCCCTCCACTTT. It is translated as CASSLSGLYSPLHF.

This clone was detected only once. V and J are TRBV2 and TRBJ1-5; 7 bases fit TRBD1. The CDR3 sequence is 15 residues long. Germline values: CDR1 SNHLY, CDR2 FYNNEI. The ends lost 4 bases at V and 5 bases at J; junction bases unmatched: 8. CDR3 amino acids: CASSVLRTGDQPQHF. In DNA form, the CDR3 reads TGTGCCAGCAGTGTCTTGCGGACAGGAGATCAGCCCCAGCATTTT.

J is TRBJ1-3 and V is TRBV19; tentatively, D is TRBD1 (6 bases). This CDR3 region has 15 residues. V gave up 7 bases and J gave up 4 bases, with 17 bases separating them. The germline CDR1 and CDR2 sequences are LNHDA and SQIVND (reference sequence). CDR3 loop: CASKSPGAGGNTIYF. The DNA for the CDR3 is TGTGCCAGTAAAAGCCCGGGGGCGGGCGGAAACACCATATATTTT. Full variable domain (missing parts from reference TRBV19 and TRBJ1-3): DGGITQSPKYLFRKEGQNVTLSCEQNLNHDAMYWYRQDPGQGLRLIYYSQIVNDFQKGDIAEGYSVSREKKESFPLTVTSAQKNPTAFYLCASKSPGAGGNTIYFGEGSWLTVV.

This chain joins TRBV10-2 and TRBJ2-7; unclear D gene. The V and J ends lost 2 bases and 0 bases respectively, with 8 bases between them. The CDR3 is 14 amino acids. Germline V lookup: CDR1 WSHSY, CDR2 SAAADI. CDR3 residues: CASSEGVLSYEQYF. CDR3 nucleotides: TGCGCCAGCAGTGAGGGGGTGCTCTCCTACGAGCAGTACTTC.

The chain employs TRBV5-1 and TRBJ2-7; 10 bases line up with TRBD2. CDR1 SGHRS and CDR2 YFSETQ come from the germline V gene. This CDR3 is 14 amino acids long. Trimming at V came to 5 bases and at J to 5 bases, leaving 7 bases not matched to a gene. The CDR3 DNA sequence: TGCGCCAGCAGAGCGCTAGCGGGGGCTGACGAGCAGTACTTC. Translated, it gives CASRALAGADEQYF. Based on the CDR3 plus reference TRBV5-1 and TRBJ2-7, the full variable domain is KAGVTQTPRYLIKTRGQQVTLSCSPISGHRSVSWYQQTPGQGLQFLFEYFSETQRNKGNFPGRFSGRQFSNSRSEMNVSTLELGDSALYLCASRALAGADEQYFGPGTRLTVT.